This TCR beta chain comes out of a study of molecular identifiers for immune sequencing clone quantification. Study context: Four portions were sequenced after RNA from approximately 20,000 or 98,000 naive CD8 cells was split five ways in replicates.

Overall study results and limits: Clones above 20 RNA copies contained over 99% of effector molecules but under 1% of naive ones.

A remark on this clonotype: Antigen specificity is unknown. A much bigger clone sits one base away, suggesting this may be a read error.

CDR1 KGHDR and CDR2 SFDVKD come from the germline V gene. Trimming cost V 2 bases and J 0 bases, with 10 bases left between them. The CDR3 loop spans 17 amino acids. Naive CD8 T cells were picked out by sorting for CD8+CD4-CCR7+CD45RA+. MiXCR, applied by TCRdb to the PCR reads, yields one record per CDR3 protein. The table has about half a million distinct CDR3 sequences, roughly 23% seen once; the top ten hold 0.7% to 1%. The specimen was naive CD8+ T cells from blood, with Jurkat cell RNA spiked in. Subset noted: FACS-sorted CD8+CD4-CCR7+CD45RA+ naive T cells. This sequence was found in a human donor in good health. Some libraries in this study had Jurkat cell RNA spiked in. This chain connects TRBV24-1 to TRBJ2-6, with no clear D. CDR3 bases: TGTGCCACCAGTGATTCTGATAGGTGCTCTGGGGCCAACGTCCTGACTTTC. It codes for CATSDSDRCSGANVLTF.